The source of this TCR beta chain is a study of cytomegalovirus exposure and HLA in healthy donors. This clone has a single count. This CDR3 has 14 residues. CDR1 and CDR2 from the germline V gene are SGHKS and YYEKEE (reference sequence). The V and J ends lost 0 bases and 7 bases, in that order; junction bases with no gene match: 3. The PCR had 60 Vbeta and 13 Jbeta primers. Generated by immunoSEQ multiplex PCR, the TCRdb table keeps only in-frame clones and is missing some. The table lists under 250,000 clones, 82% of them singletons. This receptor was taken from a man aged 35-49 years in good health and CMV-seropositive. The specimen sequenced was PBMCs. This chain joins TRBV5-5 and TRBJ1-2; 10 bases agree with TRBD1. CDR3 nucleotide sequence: TGTGCCAGCAGCTTGGACCGGGACAGGGGTGGCTACACCTTC. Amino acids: CASSLDRDRGGYTF.